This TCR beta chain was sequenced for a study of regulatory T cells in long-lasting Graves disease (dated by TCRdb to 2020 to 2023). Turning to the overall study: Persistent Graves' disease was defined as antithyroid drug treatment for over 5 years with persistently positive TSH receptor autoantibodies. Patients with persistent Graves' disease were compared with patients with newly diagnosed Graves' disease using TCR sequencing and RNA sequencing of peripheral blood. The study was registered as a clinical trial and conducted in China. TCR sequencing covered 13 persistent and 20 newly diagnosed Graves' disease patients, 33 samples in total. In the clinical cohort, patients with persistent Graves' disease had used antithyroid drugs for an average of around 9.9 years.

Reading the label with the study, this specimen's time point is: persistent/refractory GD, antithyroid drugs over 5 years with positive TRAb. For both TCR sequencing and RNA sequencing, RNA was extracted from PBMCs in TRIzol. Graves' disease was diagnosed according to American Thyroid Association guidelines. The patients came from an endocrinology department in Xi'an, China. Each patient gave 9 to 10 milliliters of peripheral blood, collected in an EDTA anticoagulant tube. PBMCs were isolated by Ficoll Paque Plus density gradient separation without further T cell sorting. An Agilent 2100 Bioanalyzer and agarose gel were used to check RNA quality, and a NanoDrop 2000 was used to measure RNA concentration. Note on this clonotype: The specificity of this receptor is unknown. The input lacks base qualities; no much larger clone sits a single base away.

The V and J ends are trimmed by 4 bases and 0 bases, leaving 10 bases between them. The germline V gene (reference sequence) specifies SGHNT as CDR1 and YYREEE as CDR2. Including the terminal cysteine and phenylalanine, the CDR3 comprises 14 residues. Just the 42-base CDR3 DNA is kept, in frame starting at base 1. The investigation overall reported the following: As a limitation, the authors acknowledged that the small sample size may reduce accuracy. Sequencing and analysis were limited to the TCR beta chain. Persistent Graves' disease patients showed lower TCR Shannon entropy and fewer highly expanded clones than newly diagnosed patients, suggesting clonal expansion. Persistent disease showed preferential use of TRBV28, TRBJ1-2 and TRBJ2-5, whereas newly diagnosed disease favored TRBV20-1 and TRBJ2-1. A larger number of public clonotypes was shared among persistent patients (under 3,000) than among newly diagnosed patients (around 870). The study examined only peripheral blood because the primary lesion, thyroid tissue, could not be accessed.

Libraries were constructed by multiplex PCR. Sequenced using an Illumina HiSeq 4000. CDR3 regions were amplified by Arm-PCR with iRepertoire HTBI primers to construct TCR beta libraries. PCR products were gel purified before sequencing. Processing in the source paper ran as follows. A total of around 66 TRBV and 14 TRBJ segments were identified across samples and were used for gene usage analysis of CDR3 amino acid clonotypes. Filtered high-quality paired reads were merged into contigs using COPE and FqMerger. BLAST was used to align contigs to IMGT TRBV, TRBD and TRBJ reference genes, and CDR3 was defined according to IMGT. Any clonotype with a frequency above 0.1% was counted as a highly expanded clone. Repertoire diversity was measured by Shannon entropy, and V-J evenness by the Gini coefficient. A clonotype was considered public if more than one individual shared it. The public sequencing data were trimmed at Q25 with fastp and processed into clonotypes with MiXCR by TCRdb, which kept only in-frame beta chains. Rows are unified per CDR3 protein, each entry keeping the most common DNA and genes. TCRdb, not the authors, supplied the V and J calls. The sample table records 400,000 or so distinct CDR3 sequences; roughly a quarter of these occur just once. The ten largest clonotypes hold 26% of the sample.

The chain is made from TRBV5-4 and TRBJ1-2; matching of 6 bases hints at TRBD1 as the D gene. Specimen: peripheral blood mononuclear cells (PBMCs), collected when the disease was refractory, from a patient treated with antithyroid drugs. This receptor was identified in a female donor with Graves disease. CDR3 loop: CASSTGQTNYGYTF. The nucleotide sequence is TGTGCCAGCAGCACCGGACAGACTAACTATGGCTACACCTTC.